The present TCR beta chain was sequenced within a study of regulatory T cells in long-lasting Graves disease. A word on this clonotype: Antigen: not known.

The study's findings and limits: Comparison showed that persistent patients shared more public clonotypes (about 2,600) than new patients (966). Persistent disease exhibited a predilection for TRBV28, TRBJ1-2 and TRBJ2-5. Persistent Graves' disease cases displayed lower TCR diversity than newly diagnosed ones.

The time point is: newly diagnosed GD, antithyroid drugs for less than 3 months. PBMCs were the source of the RNA used for TCR sequencing. For TCR beta, libraries came from iRepertoire HTBI primers and Arm-PCR of CDR3 regions. TCRdb reprocessed the multiplex PCR reads with MiXCR, giving one entry per CDR3 protein. The data hold 350,000 to 400,000 distinct CDR3 sequences, with around 15% observed a single time. This CDR3 is built from 16 residues. CDR1 and CDR2 from the germline V gene are DFQATT and SNEGSKA (reference sequence). With 6 bases removed from V and 7 bases from J, the gap between germline ends came to 27 bases.

The sequencing used peripheral blood mononuclear cells (PBMCs), collected at new diagnosis, from a patient treated with antithyroid drugs. The chain uses TRBV20-1 and TRBJ1-2, with TRBD1 as a possible D gene (6 bases). This clonotype was sampled from a female donor with Graves disease. CDR3 protein: CSATPGPTGRISGYTF. The CDR3 bases are TGCAGTGCGACCCCGGGACCCACAGGGCGGATCTCTGGCTACACCTTC.